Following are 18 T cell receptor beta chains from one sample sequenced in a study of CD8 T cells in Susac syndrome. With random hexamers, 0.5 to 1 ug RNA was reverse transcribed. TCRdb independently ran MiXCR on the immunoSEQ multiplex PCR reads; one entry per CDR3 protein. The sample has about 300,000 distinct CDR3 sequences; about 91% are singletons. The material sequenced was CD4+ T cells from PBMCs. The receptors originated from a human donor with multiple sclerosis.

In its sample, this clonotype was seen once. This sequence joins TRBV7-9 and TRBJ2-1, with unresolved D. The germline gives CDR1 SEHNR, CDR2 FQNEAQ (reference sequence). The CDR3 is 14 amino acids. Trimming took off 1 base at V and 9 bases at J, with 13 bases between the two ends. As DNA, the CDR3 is TGTGCCAGCAGCTTAGGGGCAGCTTTAGGTGAGCAGTTCTTC. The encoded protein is CASSLGAALGEQFF.

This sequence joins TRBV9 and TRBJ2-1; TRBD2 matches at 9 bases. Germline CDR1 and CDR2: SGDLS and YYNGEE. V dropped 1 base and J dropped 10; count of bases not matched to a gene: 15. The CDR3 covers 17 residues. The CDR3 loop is CASSVRGDIAGVGEQFF. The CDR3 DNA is TGTGCCAGCAGCGTACGAGGGGATATAGCGGGAGTAGGGGAGCAGTTCTTC.

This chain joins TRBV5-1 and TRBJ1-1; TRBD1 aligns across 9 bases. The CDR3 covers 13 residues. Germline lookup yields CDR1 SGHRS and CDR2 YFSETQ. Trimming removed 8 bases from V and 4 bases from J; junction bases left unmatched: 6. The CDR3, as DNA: TGCGCCAGTCTCGGACAGGGGTCCACTGAAGCTTTCTTT. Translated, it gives CASLGQGSTEAFF.

The CDR3 DNA reads TGCAGTGCTAGTCGGCGGGACAGGGAGAGTTACACCTTC. As protein: CSASRRDRESYTF. The rearrangement links TRBV20-1 to TRBJ1-2; 9 bases are shared with TRBD1. The ends lost 3 bases at V and 11 bases at J; junction bases unmatched: 10. The CDR3 spans 13 residues. Germline V gene lookup returns CDR1 DFQATT and CDR2 SNEGSKA (reference sequence).

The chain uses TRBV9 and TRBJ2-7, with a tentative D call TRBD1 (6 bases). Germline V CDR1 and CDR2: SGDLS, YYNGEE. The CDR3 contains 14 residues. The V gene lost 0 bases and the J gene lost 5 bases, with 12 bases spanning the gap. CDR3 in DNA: TGTGCCAGCAGCGTAGGGCAGGGGATCAACGAGCAGTACTTC. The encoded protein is CASSVGQGINEQYF.

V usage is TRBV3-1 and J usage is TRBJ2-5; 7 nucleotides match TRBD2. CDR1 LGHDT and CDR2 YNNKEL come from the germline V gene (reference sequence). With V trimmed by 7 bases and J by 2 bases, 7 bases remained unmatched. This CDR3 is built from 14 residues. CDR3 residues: CASNPAGIQETQYF. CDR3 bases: TGTGCCAGCAACCCAGCGGGGATTCAAGAGACCCAGTACTTC.

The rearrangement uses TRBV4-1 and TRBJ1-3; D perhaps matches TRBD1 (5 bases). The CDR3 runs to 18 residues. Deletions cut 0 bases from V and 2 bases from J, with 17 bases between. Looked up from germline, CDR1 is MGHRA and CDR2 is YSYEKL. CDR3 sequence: CASSQDQRRGRTGNTIYF. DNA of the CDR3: TGCGCCAGCAGCCAAGATCAGAGAAGGGGTCGTACTGGAAACACCATATATTTT.

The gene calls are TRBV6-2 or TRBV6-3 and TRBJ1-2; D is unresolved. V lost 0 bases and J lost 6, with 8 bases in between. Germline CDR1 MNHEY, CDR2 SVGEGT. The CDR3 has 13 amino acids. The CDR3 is CASSYSAHDGYTF. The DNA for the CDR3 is TGTGCCAGCAGTTACTCGGCTCATGATGGCTACACCTTC.

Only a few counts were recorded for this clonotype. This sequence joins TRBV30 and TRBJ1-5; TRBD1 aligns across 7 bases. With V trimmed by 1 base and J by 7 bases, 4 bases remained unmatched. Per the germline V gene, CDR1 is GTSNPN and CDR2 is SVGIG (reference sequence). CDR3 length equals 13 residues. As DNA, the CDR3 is TGTGCCTGGAGTGAGGGGGCCCGACAGCCCCAGCATTTT. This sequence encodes CAWSEGARQPQHF.

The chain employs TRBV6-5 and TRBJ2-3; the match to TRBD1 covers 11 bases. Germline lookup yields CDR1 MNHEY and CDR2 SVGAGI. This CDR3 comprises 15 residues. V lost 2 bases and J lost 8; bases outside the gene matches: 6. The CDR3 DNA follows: TGTGCCAGCAGTTACGCCGGGACAGGGGGGTTTACGCAGTATTTT. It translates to CASSYAGTGGFTQYF.

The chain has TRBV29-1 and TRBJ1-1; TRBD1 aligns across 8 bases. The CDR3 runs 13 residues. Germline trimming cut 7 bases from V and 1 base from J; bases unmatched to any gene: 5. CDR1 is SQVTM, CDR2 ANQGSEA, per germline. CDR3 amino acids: CSAHGQGNTEAFF. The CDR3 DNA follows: TGCAGCGCCCACGGACAGGGGAACACTGAAGCTTTCTTT.

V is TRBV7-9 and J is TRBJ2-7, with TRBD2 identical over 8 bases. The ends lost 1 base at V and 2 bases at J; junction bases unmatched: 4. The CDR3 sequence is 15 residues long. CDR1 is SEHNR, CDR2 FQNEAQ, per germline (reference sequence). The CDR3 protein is CASSLDTGRAYEQYF. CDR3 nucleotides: TGTGCCAGCAGCTTAGATACCGGGAGGGCCTACGAGCAGTACTTC.

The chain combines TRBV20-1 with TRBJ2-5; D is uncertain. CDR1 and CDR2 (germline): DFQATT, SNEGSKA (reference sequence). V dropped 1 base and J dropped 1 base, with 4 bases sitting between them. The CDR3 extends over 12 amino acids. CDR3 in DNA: TGCAGTGCTAGAGGTCCCCAAGAGACCCAGTACTTC. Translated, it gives CSARGPQETQYF.

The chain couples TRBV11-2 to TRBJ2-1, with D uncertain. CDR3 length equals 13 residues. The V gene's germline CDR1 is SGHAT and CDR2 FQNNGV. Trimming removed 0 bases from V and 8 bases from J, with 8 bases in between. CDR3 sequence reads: CASSLDRQDEQFF. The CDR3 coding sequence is TGTGCCAGCAGCTTAGACCGTCAGGATGAGCAGTTCTTC.

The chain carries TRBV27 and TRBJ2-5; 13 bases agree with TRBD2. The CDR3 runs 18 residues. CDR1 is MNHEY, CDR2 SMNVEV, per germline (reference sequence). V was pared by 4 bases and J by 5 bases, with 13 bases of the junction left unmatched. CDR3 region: CASSSQTGLAGVGETQYF. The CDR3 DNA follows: TGTGCCAGCAGTTCTCAAACAGGACTAGCGGGAGTAGGGGAGACCCAGTACTTC.

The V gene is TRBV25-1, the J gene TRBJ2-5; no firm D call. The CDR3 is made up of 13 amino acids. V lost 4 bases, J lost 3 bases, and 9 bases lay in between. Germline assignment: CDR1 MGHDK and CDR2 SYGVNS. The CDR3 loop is CASSGLGKETQYF. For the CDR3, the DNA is TGTGCCAGCAGTGGTCTAGGCAAAGAGACCCAGTACTTC.

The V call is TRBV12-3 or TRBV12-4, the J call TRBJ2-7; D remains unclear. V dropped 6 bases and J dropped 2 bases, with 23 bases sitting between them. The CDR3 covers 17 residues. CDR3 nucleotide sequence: TGTGCCAGCAGCTCTGCCTTTTCGCAGCCGAGGACCTACGAGCAGTACTTC. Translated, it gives CASSSAFSQPRTYEQYF.

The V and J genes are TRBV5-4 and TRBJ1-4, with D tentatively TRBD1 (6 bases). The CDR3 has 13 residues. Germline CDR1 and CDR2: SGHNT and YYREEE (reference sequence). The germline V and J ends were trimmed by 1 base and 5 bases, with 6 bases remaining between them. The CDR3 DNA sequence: TGTGCCAGCAGCTTGACAGGGAATGAAAAACTGTTTTTT. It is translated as CASSLTGNEKLFF.